The rows below give T cell receptor beta chains drawn from one sample of a study of cytomegalovirus exposure and HLA in healthy donors. Sequenced by immunoSEQ multiplex PCR; TCRdb stores in-frame clones only, minus some. The sample has 170,000 or so clones; about 80% are singletons. Sequenced sample: PBMCs. These receptors came from a woman aged 25 to 39 in good health and CMV-seropositive. Both conserved end residues are part of each CDR3. D genes are given only for firm matches. Not every row has a clone size; where given, it reads once, few, many or a size class.

v_gene	abundance	j_gene	d_gene	CDR3nt	CDR3aa
TRBV5-4	few	TRBJ2-1	NA	TGTGCCAGCGCTTTGAGAAGACAGGGAGGATCCTACAATGAGCAGTTCTTC	CASALRRQGGSYNEQFF
TRBV6-4	few	TRBJ2-1	NA	TGTGCCAGCAGTGACTTACTAGGAAATGAGCAGTTCTTC	CASSDLLGNEQFF
TRBV2	NA	TRBJ2-7	TRBD2	TGTGCCAGCGGAAGACTAGCGGGTGGAGGTGGTTACGAGCAGTACTTC	CASGRLAGGGGYEQYF
TRBV15	few	TRBJ2-2	NA	TGTGCCACCAGCAGAGAACTGGACACCGGGGAGCTGTTTTTT	CATSRELDTGELFF
TRBV5-1	few	TRBJ2-1	NA	TGCGCCAGCAGCTTGGGGATGGGGGAGGTGGGTGAGCAGTTCTTC	CASSLGMGEVGEQFF
TRBV6-1	NA	TRBJ2-1	TRBD1	TGTGCCAGCAGTGAACCCATCCGGGACAGACAGTTCTTC	CASSEPIRDRQFF
TRBV7-2	NA	TRBJ1-5	NA	TGTGCCAGCAGCCCCCTCGGGGGAACGAGTAGCAATCAGCCCCAGCATTTT	CASSPLGGTSSNQPQHF
TRBV6-5	NA	TRBJ2-7	NA	TGTGCCAGCAGTTACGGCCCGGGCTACGAGCAGTACTTC	CASSYGPGYEQYF
TRBV30	NA	TRBJ2-3	NA	TGTGCCTGGGGATCGCAGGGTAATACGCAGTATTTT	CAWGSQGNTQYF
TRBV7-5	NA	TRBJ2-7	NA	TGTGTCAGAAGCCAAGACGACACAACCCAGCCCGAGACAGTAAAACCCTACGAGCAGTACTTC	CVRSQDDTTQPETVKPYEQYF
TRBV19	NA	TRBJ1-4	NA	TGTGCCAGTAGTATTCCCCCCTTTAATGAAAAACTGTTTTTT	CASSIPPFNEKLFF
TRBV28	NA	TRBJ2-1	TRBD1	TGTGCCAGCTATACCGCGGGACAGGGGGGTGAGCAGTTCTTC	CASYTAGQGGEQFF
TRBV7-2	NA	TRBJ2-1	NA	TGTGCCAGCAGCTTAACGGGGGTACTAGCCAATGAGCAGTTCTTC	CASSLTGVLANEQFF
TRBV5-4	NA	TRBJ2-1	NA	TGTGCCAGCAGCCCGACTGACGCGAGCTCCTACAATGAGCAGTTCTTC	CASSPTDASSYNEQFF
TRBV6-5	NA	TRBJ2-1	TRBD2	TGTGCCAGCAGTTACTTCCCTCTAGCGGGAGCAAATGAGCAGTTCTTC	CASSYFPLAGANEQFF
TRBV7-2	NA	TRBJ2-5	NA	TGTGCCAGCAGCTTACCTGCATTGGCAGAGACCCAGTACTTC	CASSLPALAETQYF
TRBV5-1	NA	TRBJ2-1	NA	TGCGCCAGCAGTTGGCAGGAGGGTTTCAATGAGCAGTTCTTC	CASSWQEGFNEQFF
TRBV28	few	TRBJ1-5	TRBD1	TGTGCCAGCAGTTTCGATCAGGGGGCTGGTCAGCCCCAGCATTTT	CASSFDQGAGQPQHF
TRBV6-1	NA	TRBJ2-1	NA	TGTGCCAGCAGTCCAGTGCAGGGTACAAGGGAGCAGTTCTTC	CASSPVQGTREQFF
TRBV28	NA	TRBJ1-2	NA	TGTGCCAGCAGTTCGCTGGGCCTCTATGGCTACACCTTC	CASSSLGLYGYTF